These 18 T cell receptor beta chains originate from one sample sequenced in a study of T cells in localized non-small cell lung cancer. Here immunoSEQ multiplex PCR was the method, and the copy in TCRdb shows in-frame clones only, minus some. Of roughly 25,000 clones listed, around 90% were seen once; the top ten hold roughly 15%. Sequenced here: peripheral blood, sampled before any cancer treatment. All receptors come from a man between 40 and 70 years old with stage III squamous cell lung carcinoma.

The rearrangement joins TRBV5-1 to TRBJ2-1, with a possible D match to TRBD1 (5 bases). The CDR3 contains 16 residues. V was trimmed by 4 bases and J by 5 bases, leaving 19 bases between them. CDR1 is SGHRS, CDR2 YFSETQ, per germline. The CDR3 DNA reads as TGCGCCAGCAGCGTGACCCCCAACCCAGGGAACAATGAGCAGTTCTTC. This gives the protein CASSVTPNPGNNEQFF.

CDR3 sequence (DNA): TGTGCCAGTAAGGAGCGGGAGGCACCTCATAGCTCCTACAATGAGCAGTTCTTC. It encodes CASKEREAPHSSYNEQFF. J is TRBJ2-1 and V is TRBV19; 9 bases agree with TRBD2. This CDR3 comprises 18 residues. With 7 bases clipped from V and 0 bases from J, the junction kept 13 bases outside the gene matches. Per germline, CDR1 LNHDA and CDR2 SQIVND (reference sequence).

This clone was observed a single time. The gene calls are TRBV7-2 and TRBJ2-1, with D unresolved. CDR3 length: 15 residues. Trimming took 7 bases from V and 2 from J, leaving 15 bases between them. Germline lookup yields CDR1 SGHTA and CDR2 FQGNSA. CDR3 sequence: CASTHGLKAYNEQFF. The CDR3, as DNA: TGTGCCAGCACCCATGGGCTGAAGGCCTACAATGAGCAGTTCTTC.

J is TRBJ2-7 and V is TRBV6-1, with D possibly matching TRBD1 (6 bases). Germline V gene sequence: CDR1 MNHNS, CDR2 SASEGT. CDR3 length: 15 residues. V lost 6 bases and J 1 base, leaving 16 bases between the germline ends. The CDR3 coding sequence is TGTGCCAGCAGATTACAGGGCGCAACGTCCTACGAGCAGTACTTC. It specifies CASRLQGATSYEQYF.

The J gene is TRBJ2-7, the V gene TRBV28; TRBD1 aligns across 8 bases. The CDR3 has 13 amino acids. Trimming cost V 5 bases and J 6 bases; bases outside gene matches: 6. CDR1 is MDHEN, CDR2 SYDVKM, per germline. In nucleotides, the CDR3 is TGTGCCAGCAGTCCCCCCGACAGGGGCGAGCAGTACTTC. Translating gives CASSPPDRGEQYF.

V gene TRBV6-5 combines with J gene TRBJ1-3; D may be TRBD1 (5 bases). The CDR3 loop spans 14 amino acids. V lost 4 bases to trimming and J lost 1 base, with 8 bases between them. In germline, CDR1 is MNHEY, CDR2 SVGAGI. The CDR3 is CASSLTESGNTIYF. CDR3 nucleotide sequence: TGTGCCAGCAGTTTGACAGAGTCTGGAAACACCATATATTTT.

This clone was seen a single time. V and J are TRBV21-1 and TRBJ1-5; TRBD1, the D gene given by the table, was not confirmed from the DNA. TRBV21-1 is shown as a pseudogene. The CDR3 sequence is 20 residues long. This CDR3 reads CASSGRLRRFRQGSNQPQHF. As DNA, the CDR3 is TGTGCCAGCAGCGGCCGTCTTAGACGGTTCCGACAGGGTAGCAATCAGCCCCAGCATTTT.

This chain connects TRBV6-6 to TRBJ1-2, with 7 bases lining up with TRBD1. CDR1 is MNHNY and CDR2 is SVGAGI in the germline V gene (reference sequence). The CDR3 sequence is 15 residues long. Losses at the gene ends were 5 bases for V and 4 bases for J; bases not matched to a gene: 10. For the CDR3, the DNA is TGTGCCAGCAGTACCCCGGACAGGTTGCCCTATGGCTACACCTTC. Its translation is CASSTPDRLPYGYTF.

The chain employs TRBV6-5 and TRBJ2-7; maybe TRBD1 (5 bases). There are 13 residues in the CDR3. V lost 7 bases and J lost 0, with 10 bases in between. The germline V gene has CDR1 MNHEY and CDR2 SVGAGI. The CDR3, as DNA: TGTGCCAGCACCAAACAGGCCTCCTACGAGCAGTACTTC. This codes for CASTKQASYEQYF.

The chain recombines TRBV5-4 with TRBJ2-1; 12 bases line up with TRBD2. The V gene end was trimmed by 0 bases and the J gene end by 5 bases; junction bases not matched to a gene: 6. CDR3 length: 17 amino acids. Per the germline V gene, CDR1 is SGHNT and CDR2 is YYREEE (reference sequence). The CDR3 is CASSLAFLAGGNNEQFF. The CDR3, as DNA: TGTGCCAGCAGCTTGGCCTTTCTAGCGGGGGGGAACAATGAGCAGTTCTTC.

The chain combines TRBV9 with TRBJ2-5, with TRBD2 matching over 7 bases. The junction had 7 bases not matched to a gene; V was cut back by 3 bases and J by 5 bases. Germline values: CDR1 SGDLS, CDR2 YYNGEE. This CDR3 is 14 amino acids long. CDR3 region: CASSGGTTSETQYF. CDR3 DNA sequence: TGTGCCAGCAGCGGGGGGACTACATCGGAGACCCAGTACTTC.

The chain carries TRBV6-5 and TRBJ2-5, with 9 bases matching TRBD1. The CDR3 loop spans 13 amino acids. Germline-derived CDR1 and CDR2 are MNHEY and SVGAGI. V lost 6 bases to trimming and J lost 7 bases; unmatched junction nucleotides: 6. CDR3 loop: CASRRQGGGTQYF. CDR3 DNA: TGTGCCAGCAGGCGACAGGGGGGAGGGACCCAGTACTTC.

The chain employs TRBV28 and TRBJ1-5; 9 nucleotides match TRBD1. Germline CDR1 is MDHEN and CDR2 is SYDVKM. V trimming: 7 bases; J trimming: 2 bases; junction bases outside the gene matches: 18. There are 19 residues in the CDR3. The CDR3 DNA sequence: TGTGCCAGCACCTCCCATTCGGGACAGGGATCTTTTCGCAATCAGCCCCAGCATTTT. It encodes CASTSHSGQGSFRNQPQHF.

The chain uses TRBV16 and TRBJ2-7, with D tentatively TRBD1 or TRBD2 (5 bases each). Trimming left V 5 bases short and J 3 bases short, with 14 bases between. Germline V gene data show CDR1 as KGHSY and CDR2 as FQNENV. The CDR3 covers 14 residues. The CDR3 loop reads CASSKWGRNYEQYF. The DNA for the CDR3 is TGTGCCAGCAGCAAGTGGGGACGAAACTACGAGCAGTACTTC. Full variable domain (remainder filled in from reference TRBV16 and TRBJ2-7): GEEVAQTPKHLVRGEGQKAKLYCAPIKGHSYVFWYQQVLKNEFKFLISFQNENVFDETGMPKERFSAKCLPNSPCSLEIQATKLEDSAVYFCASSKWGRNYEQYFGPGTRLTVT.

The rearrangement joins TRBV6-5 to TRBJ2-3; D is unresolved. There are 13 residues in the CDR3. V dropped 6 bases and J dropped 5 bases, with 12 bases sitting between them. Germline V CDR1 and CDR2: MNHEY, SVGAGI. CDR3: CASSKGHGDTQYF. CDR3 DNA sequence: TGTGCCAGCAGCAAAGGCCACGGAGATACGCAGTATTTT.

The chain recombines TRBV15 with TRBJ2-3; D might be TRBD2 (7 bases). CDR1 LNHNV and CDR2 YYDKDF come from the germline V gene (reference sequence). V lost 1 base and J 2 bases, leaving 16 bases between the germline ends. The CDR3 consists of 17 residues. The CDR3: CATSRAKGGGTTDTQYF. In nucleotides, the CDR3 is TGTGCCACCAGCAGAGCTAAGGGGGGGGGCACCACAGATACGCAGTATTTT.

J is TRBJ2-1 and V is TRBV4-1, with D possibly TRBD2 on 7 matching bases. Trimming shortened V by 4 bases and J by 6 bases, and 16 bases separated the two germline ends. Germline loops: CDR1 MGHRA, CDR2 YSYEKL. The CDR3 has 15 residues. The CDR3 sequence is CASSPAGGRGNEQFF. CDR3 in DNA: TGCGCCAGCAGCCCAGCCGGGGGGCGAGGCAATGAGCAGTTCTTC.

The rearrangement links TRBV9 to TRBJ1-5; D call uncertain. The CDR3 has 15 amino acids. Germline V gene data show CDR1 as SGDLS and CDR2 as YYNGEE. Trimming took off 4 bases at V and 3 bases at J, with 14 bases between the two ends. CDR3 amino acids: CASSSREGYNQPQHF. CDR3 coding DNA: TGTGCCAGCAGCTCGAGGGAGGGTTACAATCAGCCCCAGCATTTT. Looking up the rest from reference TRBV9 and TRBJ1-5 gives the full variable domain: DSGVTQTPKHLITATGQRVTLRCSPRSGDLSVYWYQQSLDQGLQFLIQYYNGEERAKGNILERFSAQQFPDLHSELNLSSLELGDSALYFCASSSREGYNQPQHFGDGTRLSIL.